This T cell receptor beta chain was observed in a study of cytomegalovirus exposure and HLA in healthy donors. Study-level background: An early release of data contained approximately 80 million unique TCRs, which came from HLA-typed donors. The study's findings and limits: Analyses of presence/absence relied on an assumption of roughly uniform sequencing depth across donors.

V dropped 7 bases and J dropped 6 bases, with 18 bases sitting between them. CDR3 length: 15 amino acids. CDR1 LNHDA and CDR2 SQIVND come from the germline V gene (reference sequence). PCR involved 60 Vbeta and 13 Jbeta primers. Sequenced by immunoSEQ multiplex PCR; TCRdb stores in-frame clones only, minus some. Among 180,000 or so clones listed, 75% were seen once. Regarding this clone: What it binds is not known.

The clonotype comes from a woman in her thirties or forties in good health and CMV-seropositive. V is TRBV19 and J is TRBJ2-2; maybe TRBD2 (5 bases). Sequenced input: PBMCs. CDR3 region: CASTATEGPAGELFF. CDR3 nucleotides: TGTGCCAGTACCGCCACCGAGGGTCCCGCCGGGGAGCTGTTTTTT.